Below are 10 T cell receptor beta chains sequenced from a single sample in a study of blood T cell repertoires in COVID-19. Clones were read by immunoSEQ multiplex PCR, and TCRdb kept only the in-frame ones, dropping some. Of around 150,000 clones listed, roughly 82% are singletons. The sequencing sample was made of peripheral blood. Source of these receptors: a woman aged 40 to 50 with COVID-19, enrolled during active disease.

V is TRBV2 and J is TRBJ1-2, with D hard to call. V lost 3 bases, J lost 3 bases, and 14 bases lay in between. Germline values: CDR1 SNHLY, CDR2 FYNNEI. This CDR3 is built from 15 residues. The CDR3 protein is CASSDRPPGYYGYTF. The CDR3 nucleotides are TGTGCCAGCAGTGACCGGCCCCCGGGGTACTATGGCTACACCTTC.

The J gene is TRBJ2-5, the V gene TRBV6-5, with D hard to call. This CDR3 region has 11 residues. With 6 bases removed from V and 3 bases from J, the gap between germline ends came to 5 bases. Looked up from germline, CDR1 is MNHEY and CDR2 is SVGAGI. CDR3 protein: CASSPKETQYF. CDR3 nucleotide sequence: TGTGCCAGCAGCCCCAAAGAGACCCAGTACTTC.

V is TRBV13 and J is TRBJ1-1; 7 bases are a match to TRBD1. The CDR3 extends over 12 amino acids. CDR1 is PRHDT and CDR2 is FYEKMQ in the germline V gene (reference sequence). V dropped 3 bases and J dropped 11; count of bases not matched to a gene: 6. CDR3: CASSFPGGRAFF. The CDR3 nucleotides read TGTGCCAGCAGCTTTCCAGGGGGTAGGGCTTTCTTT.

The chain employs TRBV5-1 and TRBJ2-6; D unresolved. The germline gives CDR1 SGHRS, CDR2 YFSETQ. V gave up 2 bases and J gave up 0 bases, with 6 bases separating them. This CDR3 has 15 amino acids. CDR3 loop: CASSFWASGANVLTF. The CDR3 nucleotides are TGCGCCAGCAGCTTTTGGGCCTCTGGGGCCAACGTCCTGACTTTC.

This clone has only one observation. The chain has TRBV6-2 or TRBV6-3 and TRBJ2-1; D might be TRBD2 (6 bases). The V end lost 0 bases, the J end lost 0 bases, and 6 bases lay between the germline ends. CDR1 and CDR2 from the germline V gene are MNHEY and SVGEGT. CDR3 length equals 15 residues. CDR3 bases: TGTGCCAGCAGTTACTCGGGGGGCTCCTACAATGAGCAGTTCTTC. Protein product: CASSYSGGSYNEQFF.

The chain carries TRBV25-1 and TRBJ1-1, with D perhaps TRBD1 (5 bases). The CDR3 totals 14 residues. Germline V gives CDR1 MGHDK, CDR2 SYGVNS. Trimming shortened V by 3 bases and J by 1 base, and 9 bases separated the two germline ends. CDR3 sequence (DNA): TGTGCCAGCAGTGATCAAACAGGGAACACTGAAGCTTTCTTT. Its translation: CASSDQTGNTEAFF.

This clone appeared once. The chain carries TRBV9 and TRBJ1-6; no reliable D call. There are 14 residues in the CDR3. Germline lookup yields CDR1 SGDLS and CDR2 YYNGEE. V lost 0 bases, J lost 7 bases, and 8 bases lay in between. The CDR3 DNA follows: TGTGCCAGCAGCGTAGGGGCAGAGAATTCACCCCTCCACTTT. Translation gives CASSVGAENSPLHF. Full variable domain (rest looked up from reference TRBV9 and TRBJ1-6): DSGVTQTPKHLITATGQRVTLRCSPRSGDLSVYWYQQSLDQGLQFLIQYYNGEERAKGNILERFSAQQFPDLHSELNLSSLELGDSALYFCASSVGAENSPLHFGNGTRLTVT.

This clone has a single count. CDR3 in DNA: TGTGCCAGCAGCTCCCTTGACAGGGGTGCAACTAATGAAAAACTGTTTTTT. Its translation is CASSSLDRGATNEKLFF. The chain couples TRBV7-9 to TRBJ1-4; TRBD1 aligns across 8 bases. The trim removed 4 bases at V and 0 bases at J, leaving 7 bases unmatched. Germline lookup yields CDR1 SEHNR and CDR2 FQNEAQ (reference sequence). The CDR3 totals 17 residues.

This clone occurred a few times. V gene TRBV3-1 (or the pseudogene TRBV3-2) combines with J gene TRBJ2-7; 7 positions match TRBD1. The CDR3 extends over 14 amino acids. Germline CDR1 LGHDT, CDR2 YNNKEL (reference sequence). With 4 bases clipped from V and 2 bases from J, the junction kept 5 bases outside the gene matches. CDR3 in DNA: TGTGCCAGCAGCCCTACCGGGACAGCCTACGAGCAGTACTTC. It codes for CASSPTGTAYEQYF.

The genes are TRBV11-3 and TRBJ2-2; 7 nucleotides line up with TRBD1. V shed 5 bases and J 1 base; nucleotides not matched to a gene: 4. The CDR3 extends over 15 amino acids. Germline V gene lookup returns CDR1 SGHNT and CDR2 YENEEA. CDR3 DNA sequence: TGTGCCAGCAGCACGCGACAGGGGAACACCGGGGAGCTGTTTTTT. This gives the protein CASSTRQGNTGELFF.